Below, one TCR beta chain is given with its context. This sample was included in a study of blood T cell repertoires in COVID-19. About the study: Samples of COVID-19 (acute and convalescent) were obtained from the United States, Italy and Spain.

TCRdb's copy holds only in-frame clones and misses some; the assay was immunoSEQ multiplex PCR. Of about 120,000 clones listed, 65% to 90% are singletons. The germline V gene encodes CDR1 SEHNR and CDR2 FQNEAQ (reference sequence). V lost 3 bases and J lost 4; bases outside the gene matches: 2. This CDR3 region has 14 residues. The chain is built from TRBV7-9 and TRBJ1-2; TRBD1 matches at 10 bases. The TCR was taken from a human donor in a cohort sampled during active COVID-19. Sequenced sample: peripheral blood. The CDR3 sequence is CASSLGQGFYGYTF. CDR3 nucleotide sequence: TGTGCCAGCAGCTTGGGACAGGGGTTCTATGGCTACACCTTC.